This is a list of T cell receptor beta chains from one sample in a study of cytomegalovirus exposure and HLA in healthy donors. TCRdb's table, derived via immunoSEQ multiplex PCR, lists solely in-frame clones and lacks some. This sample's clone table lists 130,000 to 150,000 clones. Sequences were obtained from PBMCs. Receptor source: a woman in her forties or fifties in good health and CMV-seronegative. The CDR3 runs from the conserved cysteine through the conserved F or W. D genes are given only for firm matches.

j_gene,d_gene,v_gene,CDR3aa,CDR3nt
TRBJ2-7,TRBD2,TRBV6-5,CASSPSGRANEQYF,TGTGCCAGCAGTCCTAGCGGGAGGGCTAACGAGCAGTACTTC
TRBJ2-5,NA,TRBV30,CAWSVGGGGKTQYF,TGTGCCTGGAGTGTCGGAGGGGGGGGAAAGACCCAGTACTTC
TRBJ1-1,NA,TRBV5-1,CASSLDSLNTEAFF,TGCGCCAGCAGCTTGGACAGCTTGAACACTGAAGCTTTCTTT
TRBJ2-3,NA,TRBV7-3,CASSLRGLSTDTQYF,TGTGCCAGCAGCTTAAGGGGACTCAGCACAGATACGCAGTATTTT
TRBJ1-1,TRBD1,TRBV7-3,CASSSNPGQEAFF,TGTGCCAGCAGCTCCAATCCGGGACAGGAAGCTTTCTTT
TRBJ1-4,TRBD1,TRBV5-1,CASSWTGMGEKLFF,TGCGCCAGCAGCTGGACAGGGATGGGTGAAAAACTGTTTTTT
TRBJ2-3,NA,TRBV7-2,CASSLARTITDTQYF,TGTGCCAGCAGCTTAGCTCGGACTATCACAGATACGCAGTATTTT
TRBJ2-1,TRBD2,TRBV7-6,CASSWTSGAYNEQFF,TGTGCCAGCAGCTGGACTAGCGGAGCCTACAATGAGCAGTTCTTC
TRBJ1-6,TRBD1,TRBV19,CASSIRDRGSPLHF,TGTGCCAGTAGTATTAGGGACAGGGGATCACCCCTCCACTTT
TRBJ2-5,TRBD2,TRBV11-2,CASSLGSGGAGETQYF,TGTGCCAGCAGCTTGGGTAGCGGGGGGGCCGGGGAGACCCAGTACTTC
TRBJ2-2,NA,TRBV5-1,CASSLVQGTYTGELFF,TGCGCCAGCAGCTTGGTACAGGGGACTTACACCGGGGAGCTGTTTTTT
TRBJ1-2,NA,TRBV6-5,CASSPIGGDDRGYTF,TGTGCCAGCAGTCCGATAGGGGGTGACGATCGTGGCTACACCTTC
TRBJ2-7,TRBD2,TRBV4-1,CASSHSTSGVSYEQYF,TGCGCCAGCAGCCACAGTACTAGCGGGGTATCCTACGAGCAGTACTTC
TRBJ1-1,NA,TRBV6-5,CASSPYRYTEAFF,TGTGCCAGCAGTCCGTATCGGTACACTGAAGCTTTCTTT
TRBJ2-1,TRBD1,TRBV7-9,CASSSSTGARGEQFF,TGTGCCAGCAGCTCCTCGACAGGGGCCAGGGGTGAGCAGTTCTTC
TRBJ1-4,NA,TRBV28,CASSPRRGDATEKLFF,TGTGCCAGCAGTCCCCGTAGGGGCGACGCTACTGAAAAACTGTTTTTT
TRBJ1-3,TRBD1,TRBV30,CAWSASVRGTGNTIYF,TGTGCCTGGAGTGCCTCAGTCAGGGGGACTGGAAACACCATATATTTT
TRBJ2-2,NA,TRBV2,CASSLIANTGELFF,TGTGCCAGCAGCCTCATAGCAAACACCGGGGAGCTGTTTTTT
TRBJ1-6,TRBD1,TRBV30,CACVEGTGGLSSYNSPLHF,TGTGCCTGCGTCGAGGGGACAGGGGGCTTAAGCTCCTATAATTCACCCCTCCACTTT
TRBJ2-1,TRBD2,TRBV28,CASSVPGLAGYNEQFF,TGTGCCAGCAGTGTCCCGGGGCTAGCGGGTTACAATGAGCAGTTCTTC
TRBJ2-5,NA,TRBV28,CASSALEVIETQYF,TGTGCCAGCAGTGCCTTAGAAGTGATAGAGACCCAGTACTTC
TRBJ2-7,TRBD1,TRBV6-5,CASSDDRGEYEQYF,TGTGCCAGCAGTGATGACAGGGGAGAGTACGAGCAGTACTTC
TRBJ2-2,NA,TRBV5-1,CASSLGGSNTGELFF,TGCGCCAGCAGCTTAGGAGGGTCGAACACCGGGGAGCTGTTTTTT
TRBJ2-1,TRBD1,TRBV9,CASSPGTATYNEQFF,TGTGCCAGCAGCCCAGGGACAGCTACCTACAATGAGCAGTTCTTC
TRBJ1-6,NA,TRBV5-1,CASSPPGGSPLHF,TGCGCCAGCAGCCCTCCTGGGGGGTCACCCCTCCACTTT
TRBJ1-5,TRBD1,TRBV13,CASSLGRTGWGPNSNQPQHF,TGTGCCAGCAGCTTAGGGAGGACAGGGTGGGGACCCAATAGCAATCAGCCCCAGCATTTT
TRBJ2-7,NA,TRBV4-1,CASSQDRWTGSYEQYF,TGCGCCAGCAGCCAAGATCGCTGGACGGGGTCCTACGAGCAGTACTTC
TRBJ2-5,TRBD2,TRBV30,CAWSVTSGRRETQYF,TGTGCCTGGAGTGTCACTAGCGGGAGAAGAGAGACCCAGTACTTC
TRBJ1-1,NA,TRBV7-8,CASSFSFGQRNTEAFF,TGTGCCAGCAGCTTTTCATTTGGACAGAGGAACACTGAAGCTTTCTTT
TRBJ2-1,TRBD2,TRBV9,CASSVLAGGHNEQFF,TGTGCCAGCAGCGTACTAGCGGGGGGACACAATGAGCAGTTCTTC
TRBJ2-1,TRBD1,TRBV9,CASSGWTGKKVKAYNEQFF,TGTGCCAGCAGCGGGTGGACAGGGAAAAAGGTGAAGGCCTACAATGAGCAGTTCTTC
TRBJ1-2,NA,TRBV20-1,CSASIWADTF,TGCAGTGCTAGTATCTGGGCCGACACCTTC
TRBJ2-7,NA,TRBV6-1,CASSEVRVLSYEQYF,TGTGCCAGCAGTGAAGTGAGGGTCCTCTCCTACGAGCAGTACTTC
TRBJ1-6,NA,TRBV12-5,CASGLPNNSPLHF,TGTGCTAGTGGTTTGCCTAATAATTCACCCCTCCACTTT
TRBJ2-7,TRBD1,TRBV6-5,CASVRRQGADEQYF,TGTGCCAGTGTGAGACGACAGGGGGCCGACGAGCAGTACTTC
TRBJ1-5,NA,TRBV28,CASSLSKGNRQPQHF,TGTGCCAGCAGTTTAAGTAAGGGGAACCGACAGCCCCAGCATTTT
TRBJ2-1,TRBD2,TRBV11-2,CASSPGTSGSQDEQFF,TGTGCCAGCAGCCCCGGGACTAGCGGGAGTCAGGATGAGCAGTTCTTC
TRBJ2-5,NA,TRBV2,CASGFLGGETQYF,TGTGCCAGCGGCTTCCTAGGCGGGGAGACCCAGTACTTC
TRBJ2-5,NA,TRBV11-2,CASSLDFISRGSVETQYF,TGTGCCAGCAGCTTAGATTTCATATCTCGGGGAAGCGTAGAGACCCAGTACTTC
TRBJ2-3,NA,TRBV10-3,CAIKEGSWTDTQYF,TGTGCCATTAAAGAAGGGAGTTGGACAGATACGCAGTATTTT
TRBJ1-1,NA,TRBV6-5,CASRRADGDTEAFF,TGTGCCAGCCGCCGGGCCGACGGGGATACTGAAGCTTTCTTT
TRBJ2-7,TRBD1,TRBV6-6,CASSYPGTGSSEQYF,TGTGCCAGCAGTTACCCCGGGACAGGGTCCAGCGAGCAGTACTTC
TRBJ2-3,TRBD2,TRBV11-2,CASSLELAGKLDTQYF,TGTGCCAGCAGCTTAGAACTAGCGGGAAAGTTGGATACGCAGTATTTT
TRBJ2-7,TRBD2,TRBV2,CASSESSGGLDDTYRQYF,TGTGCCAGCAGTGAGTCTAGCGGGGGCCTCGACGATACCTATAGGCAGTACTTC
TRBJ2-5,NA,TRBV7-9,CASSQGHQEQETQYF,TGTGCCAGCAGCCAGGGACACCAGGAACAAGAGACCCAGTACTTC
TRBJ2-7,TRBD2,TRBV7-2,CASSLVGLAGSSYEQYF,TGTGCCAGCAGCTTAGTTGGTCTAGCGGGATCCTCCTACGAGCAGTACTTC